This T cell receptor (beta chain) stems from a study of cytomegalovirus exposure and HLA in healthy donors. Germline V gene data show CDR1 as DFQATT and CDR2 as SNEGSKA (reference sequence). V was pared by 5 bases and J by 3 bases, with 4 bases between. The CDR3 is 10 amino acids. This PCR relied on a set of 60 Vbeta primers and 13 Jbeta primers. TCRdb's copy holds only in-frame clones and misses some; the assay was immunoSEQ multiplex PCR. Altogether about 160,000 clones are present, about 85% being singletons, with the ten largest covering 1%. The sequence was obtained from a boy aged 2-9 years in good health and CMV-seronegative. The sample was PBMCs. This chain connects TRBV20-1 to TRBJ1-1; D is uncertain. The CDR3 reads CSASDTEAFF. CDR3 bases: TGCAGTGCTTCCGACACTGAAGCTTTCTTT.